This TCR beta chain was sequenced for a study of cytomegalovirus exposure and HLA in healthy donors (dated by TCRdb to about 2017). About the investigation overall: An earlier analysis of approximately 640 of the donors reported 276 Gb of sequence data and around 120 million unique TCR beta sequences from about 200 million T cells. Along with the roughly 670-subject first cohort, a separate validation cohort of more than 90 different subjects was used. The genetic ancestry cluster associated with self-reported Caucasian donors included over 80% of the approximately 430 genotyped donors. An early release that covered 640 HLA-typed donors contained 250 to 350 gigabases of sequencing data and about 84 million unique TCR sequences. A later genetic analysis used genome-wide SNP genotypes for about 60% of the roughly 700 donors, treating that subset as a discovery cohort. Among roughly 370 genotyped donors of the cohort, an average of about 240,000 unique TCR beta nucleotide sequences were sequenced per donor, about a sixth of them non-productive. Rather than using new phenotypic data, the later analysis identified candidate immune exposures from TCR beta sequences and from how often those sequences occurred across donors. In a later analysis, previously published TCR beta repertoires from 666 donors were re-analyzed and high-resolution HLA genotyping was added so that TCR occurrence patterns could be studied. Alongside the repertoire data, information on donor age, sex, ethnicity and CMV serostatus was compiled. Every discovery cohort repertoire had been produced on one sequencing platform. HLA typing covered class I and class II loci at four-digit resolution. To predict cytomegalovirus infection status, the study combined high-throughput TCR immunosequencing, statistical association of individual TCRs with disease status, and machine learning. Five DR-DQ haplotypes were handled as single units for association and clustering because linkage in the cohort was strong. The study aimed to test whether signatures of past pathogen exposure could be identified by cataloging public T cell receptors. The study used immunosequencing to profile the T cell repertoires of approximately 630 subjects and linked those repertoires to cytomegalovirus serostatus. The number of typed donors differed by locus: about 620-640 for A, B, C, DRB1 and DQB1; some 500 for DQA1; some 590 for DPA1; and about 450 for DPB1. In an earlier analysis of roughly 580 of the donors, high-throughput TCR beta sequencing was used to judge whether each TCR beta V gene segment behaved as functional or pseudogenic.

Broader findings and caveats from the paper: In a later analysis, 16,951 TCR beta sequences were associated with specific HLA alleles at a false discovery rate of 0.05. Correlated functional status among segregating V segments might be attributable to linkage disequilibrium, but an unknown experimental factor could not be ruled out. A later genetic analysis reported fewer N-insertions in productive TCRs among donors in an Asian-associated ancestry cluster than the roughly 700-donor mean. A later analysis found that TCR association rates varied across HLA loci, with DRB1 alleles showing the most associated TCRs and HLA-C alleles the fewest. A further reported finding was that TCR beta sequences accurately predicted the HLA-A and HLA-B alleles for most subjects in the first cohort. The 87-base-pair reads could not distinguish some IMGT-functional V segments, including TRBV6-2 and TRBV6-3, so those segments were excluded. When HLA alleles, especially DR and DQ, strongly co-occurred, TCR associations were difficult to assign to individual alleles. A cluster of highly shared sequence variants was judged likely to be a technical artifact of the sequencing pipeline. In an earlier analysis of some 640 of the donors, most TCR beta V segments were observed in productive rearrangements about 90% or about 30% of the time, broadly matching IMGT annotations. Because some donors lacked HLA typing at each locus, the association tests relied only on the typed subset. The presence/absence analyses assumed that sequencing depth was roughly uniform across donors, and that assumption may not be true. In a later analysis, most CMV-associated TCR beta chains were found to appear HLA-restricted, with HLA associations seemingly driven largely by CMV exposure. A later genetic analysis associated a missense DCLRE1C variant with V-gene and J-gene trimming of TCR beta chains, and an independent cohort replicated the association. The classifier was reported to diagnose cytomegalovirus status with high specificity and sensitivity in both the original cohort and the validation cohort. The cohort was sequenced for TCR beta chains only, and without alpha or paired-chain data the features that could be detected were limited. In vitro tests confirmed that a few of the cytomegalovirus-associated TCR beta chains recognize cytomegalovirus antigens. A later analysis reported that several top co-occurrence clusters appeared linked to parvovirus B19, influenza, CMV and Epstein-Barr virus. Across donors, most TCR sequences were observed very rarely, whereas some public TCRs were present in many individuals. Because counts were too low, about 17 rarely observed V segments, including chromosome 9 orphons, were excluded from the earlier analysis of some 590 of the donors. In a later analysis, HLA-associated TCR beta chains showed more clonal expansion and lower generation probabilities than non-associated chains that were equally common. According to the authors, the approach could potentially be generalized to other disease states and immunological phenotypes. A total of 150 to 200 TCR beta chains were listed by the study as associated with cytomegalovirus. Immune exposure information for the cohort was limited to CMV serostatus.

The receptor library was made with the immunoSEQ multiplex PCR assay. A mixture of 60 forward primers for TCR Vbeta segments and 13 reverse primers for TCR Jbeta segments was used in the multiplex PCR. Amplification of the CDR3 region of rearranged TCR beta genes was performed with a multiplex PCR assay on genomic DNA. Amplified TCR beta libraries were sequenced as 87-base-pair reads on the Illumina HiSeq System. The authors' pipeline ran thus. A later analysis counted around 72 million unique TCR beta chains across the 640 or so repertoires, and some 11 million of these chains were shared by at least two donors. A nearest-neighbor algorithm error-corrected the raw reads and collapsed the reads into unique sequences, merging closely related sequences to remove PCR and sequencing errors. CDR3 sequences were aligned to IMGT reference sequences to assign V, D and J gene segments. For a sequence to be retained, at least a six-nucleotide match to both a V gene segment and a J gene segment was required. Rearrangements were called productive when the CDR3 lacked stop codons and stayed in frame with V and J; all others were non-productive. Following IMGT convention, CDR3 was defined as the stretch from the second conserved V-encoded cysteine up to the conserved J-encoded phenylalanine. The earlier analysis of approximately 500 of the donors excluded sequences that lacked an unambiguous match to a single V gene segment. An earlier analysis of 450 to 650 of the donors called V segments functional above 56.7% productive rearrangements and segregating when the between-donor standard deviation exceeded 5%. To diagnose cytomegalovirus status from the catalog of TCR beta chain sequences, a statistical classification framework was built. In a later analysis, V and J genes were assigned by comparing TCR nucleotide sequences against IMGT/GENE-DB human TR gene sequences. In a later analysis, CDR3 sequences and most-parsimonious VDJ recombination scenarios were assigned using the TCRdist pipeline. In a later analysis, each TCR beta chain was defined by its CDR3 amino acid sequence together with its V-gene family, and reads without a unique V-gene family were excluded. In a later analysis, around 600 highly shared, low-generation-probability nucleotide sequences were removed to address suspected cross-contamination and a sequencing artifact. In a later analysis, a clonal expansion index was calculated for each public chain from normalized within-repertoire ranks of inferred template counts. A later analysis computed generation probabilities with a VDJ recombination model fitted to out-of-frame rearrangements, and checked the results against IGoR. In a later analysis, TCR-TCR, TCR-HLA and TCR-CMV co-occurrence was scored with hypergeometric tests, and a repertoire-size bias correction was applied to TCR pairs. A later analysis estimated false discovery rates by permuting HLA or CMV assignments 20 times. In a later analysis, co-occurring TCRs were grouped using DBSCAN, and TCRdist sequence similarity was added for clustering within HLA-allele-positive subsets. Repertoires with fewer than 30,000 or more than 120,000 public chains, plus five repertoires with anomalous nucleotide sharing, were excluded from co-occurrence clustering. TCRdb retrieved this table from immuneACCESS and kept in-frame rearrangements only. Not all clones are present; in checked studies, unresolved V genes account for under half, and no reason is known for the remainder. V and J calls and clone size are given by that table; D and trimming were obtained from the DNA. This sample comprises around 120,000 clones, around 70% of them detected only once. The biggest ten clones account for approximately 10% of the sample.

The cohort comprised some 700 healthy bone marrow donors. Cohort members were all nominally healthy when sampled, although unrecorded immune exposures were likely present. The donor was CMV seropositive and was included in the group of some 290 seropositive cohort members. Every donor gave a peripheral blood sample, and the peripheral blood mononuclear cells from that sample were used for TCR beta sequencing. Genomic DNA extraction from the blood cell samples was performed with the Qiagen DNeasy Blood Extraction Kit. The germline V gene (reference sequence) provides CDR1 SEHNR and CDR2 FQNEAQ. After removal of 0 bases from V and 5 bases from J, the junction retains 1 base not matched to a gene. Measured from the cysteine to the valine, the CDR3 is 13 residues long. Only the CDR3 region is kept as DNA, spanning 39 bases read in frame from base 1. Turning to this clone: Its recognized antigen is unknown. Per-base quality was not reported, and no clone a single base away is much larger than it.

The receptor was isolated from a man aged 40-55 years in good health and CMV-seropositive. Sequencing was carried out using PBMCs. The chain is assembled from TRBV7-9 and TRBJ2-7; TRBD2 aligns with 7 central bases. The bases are TGTGCCAGCAGCTTAGCGGGAGGGCACGAGCAGTACGTC. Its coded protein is CASSLAGGHEQYV.